The clone carrying this TCR beta chain was seen many times. These data are taken from a study of T cells in Graves' hyperthyroidism and ophthalmopathy. TCR beta CDR3 sequences were amplified from RNA transcripts. The HTBI primer set was used in a first-round RT-PCR of the TCR CDR3. TCRdb processed the multiplex PCR reads anew with MiXCR; each CDR3 protein has one entry. This sample has about half a million distinct CDR3 sequences, with approximately 22% found just once. Trimming shortened V by 2 bases and J by 5 bases, and 9 bases separated the two germline ends. CDR3 length: 14 residues. The germline gives CDR1 SGHTA, CDR2 FQGNSA.

Sequencing used blood. The sequence was obtained from a woman in her sixties or seventies with Graves' ophthalmopathy. The chain couples TRBV7-2 to TRBJ1-4; weak D call: TRBD1 (5 bases). The CDR3 spells CASSLQSGNEKLFF. The CDR3 coding sequence is TGTGCCAGCAGCTTACAGTCAGGGAATGAAAAACTGTTTTTT.